A selection of T cell receptor beta chains follows, all from one sample in a study of cytomegalovirus exposure and HLA in healthy donors. TCRdb keeps only in-frame clones here, not all; method: immunoSEQ multiplex PCR. The data contain about 160,000 clones, roughly 84% of them singletons. Material for sequencing was PBMCs. Receptors were obtained from a man aged 45-65 years in good health and CMV-seropositive. Both conserved end residues are part of each CDR3. A D gene is named only where the DNA matches it firmly. Part of the rows lack a size; the others show once, few, many or a class for expanded clones.

v_call: TRBV5-1; clone_size: few; cdr3_length: 16; j_call: TRBJ2-2; d_call: .; cdr3_nt: TGCGCCAGCACCAGGCAGGCTAACAGGAACACCGGGGAGCTGTTTTTT; cdr3_aa: CASTRQANRNTGELFF
v_call: TRBV6-5; clone_size: .; cdr3_length: 13; j_call: TRBJ2-5; d_call: TRBD2; cdr3_nt: TGTGCCAGCAGTCGGGGGGGGTTCGAGACCCAGTACTTC; cdr3_aa: CASSRGGFETQYF
v_call: TRBV11-2; clone_size: .; cdr3_length: 14; j_call: TRBJ2-1; d_call: .; cdr3_nt: TGTGCCAGCAGCTTAGCGGGGGCCTACAATGAGCAGTTCTTC; cdr3_aa: CASSLAGAYNEQFF
v_call: TRBV2; clone_size: .; cdr3_length: 16; j_call: TRBJ2-6; d_call: .; cdr3_nt: TGTGCCAGCAGCGGACAGGGAGGGACTGGGGCCAACGTCCTGACTTTC; cdr3_aa: CASSGQGGTGANVLTF
v_call: TRBV27; clone_size: few; cdr3_length: 14; j_call: TRBJ2-2; d_call: .; cdr3_nt: TGTGCCAGCCGACTAGTACTTGACACCGGGGAGCTGTTTTTT; cdr3_aa: CASRLVLDTGELFF
v_call: TRBV4-1; clone_size: .; cdr3_length: 15; j_call: TRBJ2-1; d_call: TRBD2; cdr3_nt: TGCGCCAGCAGCCAAGGGGAGCGGGACGCCTATGAGCAGTTCTTC; cdr3_aa: CASSQGERDAYEQFF
v_call: TRBV27; clone_size: .; cdr3_length: 16; j_call: TRBJ2-2; d_call: .; cdr3_nt: TGTGCCAGCAGTTTGAAGGGCACAACTAGAGCCGGGGAGCTGTTTTTT; cdr3_aa: CASSLKGTTRAGELFF
v_call: TRBV19; clone_size: .; cdr3_length: 14; j_call: TRBJ1-5; d_call: .; cdr3_nt: TGTGCCAGTACCCAGGGGACAACCGATCAGCCCCAGCATTTT; cdr3_aa: CASTQGTTDQPQHF
v_call: TRBV9; clone_size: .; cdr3_length: 15; j_call: TRBJ2-1; d_call: TRBD2; cdr3_nt: TGTGCCAGCAGCGTAGGCCCAGCGGGAACGCATGAGCAGTTCTTC; cdr3_aa: CASSVGPAGTHEQFF
v_call: TRBV5-1; clone_size: few; cdr3_length: 13; j_call: TRBJ1-2; d_call: .; cdr3_nt: TGCGCCAGCAGCTTGGCAGGGGACTATGGCTACACCTTC; cdr3_aa: CASSLAGDYGYTF
v_call: TRBV7-3; clone_size: .; cdr3_length: 15; j_call: TRBJ2-7; d_call: .; cdr3_nt: TGTGCCAGCAGCCGACCGGGACACGGAACCTACGAGCAGTACTTC; cdr3_aa: CASSRPGHGTYEQYF
v_call: TRBV7-2; clone_size: .; cdr3_length: 15; j_call: TRBJ2-3; d_call: .; cdr3_nt: TGTGCCAGCAGCTACTTTGAGGGAGGCACAGATACGCAGTATTTT; cdr3_aa: CASSYFEGGTDTQYF
v_call: TRBV18; clone_size: .; cdr3_length: 13; j_call: TRBJ1-1; d_call: .; cdr3_nt: TGTGCCAGCTCACAAGGGGGGAACACTGAAGCTTTCTTT; cdr3_aa: CASSQGGNTEAFF
v_call: TRBV28; clone_size: .; cdr3_length: 14; j_call: TRBJ2-4; d_call: TRBD2; cdr3_nt: TGTGCCAGCGCCGGAAGCGGGGGGGCGAACATTCAGTACTTC; cdr3_aa: CASAGSGGANIQYF
v_call: TRBV7-9; clone_size: .; cdr3_length: 15; j_call: TRBJ2-2; d_call: TRBD1; cdr3_nt: TGTGCCAGCAGCTTGGGACAGGTGAACACCGGGGAGCTGTTTTTT; cdr3_aa: CASSLGQVNTGELFF
v_call: TRBV19; clone_size: .; cdr3_length: 14; j_call: TRBJ1-2; d_call: .; cdr3_nt: TGTGCCAGTATACCCCGGGACACCTACTATGGCTACACCTTC; cdr3_aa: CASIPRDTYYGYTF
v_call: TRBV4-1; clone_size: .; cdr3_length: 15; j_call: TRBJ1-4; d_call: .; cdr3_nt: TGCGCCAGCAGCTCAACGGGGTCTATTAATGAAAAACTGTTTTTT; cdr3_aa: CASSSTGSINEKLFF
v_call: TRBV6-5; clone_size: once; cdr3_length: 15; j_call: TRBJ2-5; d_call: TRBD2; cdr3_nt: TGTGCCAGCAGTTACGGAGCGGGGGCTCAAGAGACCCAGTACTTC; cdr3_aa: CASSYGAGAQETQYF
v_call: TRBV5-6; clone_size: .; cdr3_length: 14; j_call: TRBJ1-1; d_call: TRBD1; cdr3_nt: TGTGCCAGCAGCGGAGCGGGACAGGGGAGGGCAGCTTTCTTT; cdr3_aa: CASSGAGQGRAAFF
v_call: TRBV7-7; clone_size: .; cdr3_length: 12; j_call: TRBJ2-1; d_call: .; cdr3_nt: TGTGCCAGCAGCTTAGCGGGGGGTGAGCAGTTCTTC; cdr3_aa: CASSLAGGEQFF
v_call: TRBV27; clone_size: .; cdr3_length: 15; j_call: TRBJ1-2; d_call: .; cdr3_nt: TGTGCCAGCAGTTTAAGGGGTGATTGGAACTATGGCTACACCTTC; cdr3_aa: CASSLRGDWNYGYTF
v_call: TRBV4-1; clone_size: .; cdr3_length: 15; j_call: TRBJ2-3; d_call: TRBD2; cdr3_nt: TGCGCCAGCAGCCATGGAGCGGGAGGGACAGATACGCAGTATTTT; cdr3_aa: CASSHGAGGTDTQYF
v_call: TRBV18; clone_size: .; cdr3_length: 16; j_call: TRBJ2-7; d_call: TRBD2; cdr3_nt: TGTGCCAGCTCACAAGACGGACTAGCGGGGCGGGGGGAGCAGTACTTC; cdr3_aa: CASSQDGLAGRGEQYF
v_call: TRBV6-1; clone_size: .; cdr3_length: 14; j_call: TRBJ2-1; d_call: .; cdr3_nt: TGTGCCAGCAGTCCGGGGGGCATCTACAATGAGCAGTTCTTC; cdr3_aa: CASSPGGIYNEQFF
v_call: TRBV5-1; clone_size: .; cdr3_length: 12; j_call: TRBJ2-1; d_call: TRBD2; cdr3_nt: TGCGCCAGCAGCTCGGCGACTAGCAAGCAGTTCTTC; cdr3_aa: CASSSATSKQFF
v_call: TRBV5-6; clone_size: .; cdr3_length: 15; j_call: TRBJ2-2; d_call: .; cdr3_nt: TGTGCCAGCAGCTTGTTTACCGGGATCACCGGGGAGCTGTTTTTT; cdr3_aa: CASSLFTGITGELFF
v_call: TRBV6-5; clone_size: .; cdr3_length: 16; j_call: TRBJ2-7; d_call: .; cdr3_nt: TGTGCCAGCAGTTACTCGGTTGGGGCGTACGGGGGCGAGCAGTACTTC; cdr3_aa: CASSYSVGAYGGEQYF
v_call: TRBV6-1; clone_size: .; cdr3_length: 17; j_call: TRBJ2-1; d_call: TRBD2; cdr3_nt: TGTGCCAGCAGTGCCCCGAGGCCTAGCGGGTTTCTGGATGAGCAGTTCTTC; cdr3_aa: CASSAPRPSGFLDEQFF
v_call: TRBV7-3; clone_size: .; cdr3_length: 15; j_call: TRBJ2-3; d_call: TRBD2; cdr3_nt: TGTGCCAGCAGCTTAAGGAGCGGGGGCACAGATACGCAGTATTTT; cdr3_aa: CASSLRSGGTDTQYF
v_call: TRBV7-8; clone_size: .; cdr3_length: 16; j_call: TRBJ2-3; d_call: TRBD1; cdr3_nt: TGTGCCAGCAGCACGACAGGGAAGGGAACGACAGATACGCAGTATTTT; cdr3_aa: CASSTTGKGTTDTQYF
v_call: TRBV5-4; clone_size: .; cdr3_length: 15; j_call: TRBJ1-1; d_call: TRBD1; cdr3_nt: TGTGCCAGCAGCTTGGAGAAGGGGGCGGCCACTGAAGCTTTCTTT; cdr3_aa: CASSLEKGAATEAFF
v_call: TRBV4-1; clone_size: .; cdr3_length: 16; j_call: TRBJ2-3; d_call: TRBD2; cdr3_nt: TGCGCCAGCAGCCAAGACCAGACTAGCGGAGGGGGTACGCAGTATTTT; cdr3_aa: CASSQDQTSGGGTQYF
v_call: TRBV28; clone_size: .; cdr3_length: 16; j_call: TRBJ2-6; d_call: TRBD1; cdr3_nt: TGTGCCAGCAGTTCACAGGGGGCAGACGGGGCCAACGTCCTGACTTTC; cdr3_aa: CASSSQGADGANVLTF
v_call: TRBV6-1; clone_size: .; cdr3_length: 15; j_call: TRBJ1-1; d_call: TRBD1; cdr3_nt: TGTGCCAGCAGGACAGGGGGCGCGGGTTACACTGAAGCTTTCTTT; cdr3_aa: CASRTGGAGYTEAFF
v_call: TRBV7-3; clone_size: .; cdr3_length: 15; j_call: TRBJ2-1; d_call: .; cdr3_nt: TGTGCCAGCAGCCCGAGGGCGGGGTCCTACAATGAGCAGTTCTTC; cdr3_aa: CASSPRAGSYNEQFF
v_call: TRBV2; clone_size: .; cdr3_length: 16; j_call: TRBJ1-5; d_call: TRBD1; cdr3_nt: TGTGCCAGCAGAGCCGGGACAGGGGGGAGCAATCAGCCCCAGCATTTT; cdr3_aa: CASRAGTGGSNQPQHF
v_call: TRBV5-4; clone_size: once; cdr3_length: 15; j_call: TRBJ2-2; d_call: TRBD1; cdr3_nt: TGTGCCAGCAGCTTAGGGACAGGGGACACCGGGGAGCTGTTTTTT; cdr3_aa: CASSLGTGDTGELFF
v_call: TRBV5-1; clone_size: .; cdr3_length: 16; j_call: TRBJ1-1; d_call: .; cdr3_nt: TGCGCCAGCAGCTTGTGGCCCCAATCCAATTACACTGAAGCTTTCTTT; cdr3_aa: CASSLWPQSNYTEAFF
v_call: TRBV6-4; clone_size: .; cdr3_length: 15; j_call: TRBJ2-2; d_call: TRBD1; cdr3_nt: TGTGCCAGCAGAGGACAGGGGGCGAGCACCGGGGAGCTGTTTTTT; cdr3_aa: CASRGQGASTGELFF
v_call: TRBV15; clone_size: once; cdr3_length: 16; j_call: TRBJ2-7; d_call: .; cdr3_nt: TGTGCCACCAGCAGAGATCGCACAGTACTCTCCCACGAGCAGTACTTC; cdr3_aa: CATSRDRTVLSHEQYF
v_call: TRBV2; clone_size: .; cdr3_length: 16; j_call: TRBJ2-1; d_call: TRBD2; cdr3_nt: TGTGCCAGCAGTGGGTACGGGACTAGCGGGATCGCTGAGCAGTTCTTC; cdr3_aa: CASSGYGTSGIAEQFF
v_call: TRBV9; clone_size: .; cdr3_length: 17; j_call: TRBJ2-1; d_call: TRBD2; cdr3_nt: TGTGCCAGCAGCCCCCAGGGACTAGCGGGAGGGGACAATGAGCAGTTCTTC; cdr3_aa: CASSPQGLAGGDNEQFF
v_call: TRBV7-9; clone_size: .; cdr3_length: 13; j_call: TRBJ2-6; d_call: TRBD1; cdr3_nt: TGTGCCAGCAGCCGACACGAGGGGGCGCCTAGGGCTTTC; cdr3_aa: CASSRHEGAPRAF
v_call: TRBV13; clone_size: few; cdr3_length: 17; j_call: TRBJ2-5; d_call: TRBD2; cdr3_nt: TGTGCCAGCGCCCACCGGGGCGAGCGGGAGGAGCAAGAGACCCAGTACTTC; cdr3_aa: CASAHRGEREEQETQYF
v_call: TRBV7-2; clone_size: once; cdr3_length: 15; j_call: TRBJ1-2; d_call: .; cdr3_nt: TGTGCCAGCAGCTTAGAAGCGACCTATGGCTATGGCTACGCCTTC; cdr3_aa: CASSLEATYGYGYAF
v_call: TRBV30; clone_size: .; cdr3_length: 17; j_call: TRBJ2-5; d_call: TRBD2; cdr3_nt: TGTGCCTGGAGTGTCGGACTAGCGGGGGGTTTGGTGAAGACCCAGTACTTC; cdr3_aa: CAWSVGLAGGLVKTQYF
v_call: TRBV12-5; clone_size: .; cdr3_length: 15; j_call: TRBJ2-5; d_call: .; cdr3_nt: TGTGCTAGTGGTTTGGAACTAGGATTCGGTGAGACCCAGTACTTC; cdr3_aa: CASGLELGFGETQYF
v_call: TRBV11-2; clone_size: .; cdr3_length: 19; j_call: TRBJ2-7; d_call: .; cdr3_nt: TGTGCCAGCAGCCACCCTCGGGGCCAGCCAAGGGGAGGCTCCTACGAGCAGTACTTC; cdr3_aa: CASSHPRGQPRGGSYEQYF
v_call: TRBV27; clone_size: .; cdr3_length: 15; j_call: TRBJ2-7; d_call: TRBD1; cdr3_nt: TGTGCCAGCAGTTCGGGACAGGGCCTCGCCTACGAGCAGTACTTC; cdr3_aa: CASSSGQGLAYEQYF
v_call: TRBV6-1; clone_size: .; cdr3_length: 15; j_call: TRBJ2-7; d_call: TRBD1; cdr3_nt: TGTGCCAGCGAATTTGGACAGGGGATATTCTACGAGCAGTACTTC; cdr3_aa: CASEFGQGIFYEQYF
v_call: TRBV6-1; clone_size: .; cdr3_length: 14; j_call: TRBJ1-2; d_call: .; cdr3_nt: TGTGCCAGCCTTCCAGGCCTTTCTAACTATGGCTACACCTTC; cdr3_aa: CASLPGLSNYGYTF
v_call: TRBV7-7; clone_size: .; cdr3_length: 15; j_call: TRBJ2-3; d_call: TRBD1; cdr3_nt: TGTGCTAGCAGCCCAGGGACAGCGAGCACAGATACGCAGTATTTT; cdr3_aa: CASSPGTASTDTQYF
v_call: TRBV14; clone_size: once; cdr3_length: 13; j_call: TRBJ2-7; d_call: .; cdr3_nt: TGTGCCAGCAGCCCGGGGTCGTACTACGAGCAGTACTTC; cdr3_aa: CASSPGSYYEQYF
v_call: TRBV11-3; clone_size: .; cdr3_length: 16; j_call: TRBJ2-3; d_call: TRBD1; cdr3_nt: TGTGCCAGCAGCTTAGGAGGGACAGTAAGCACAGATACGCAGTATTTT; cdr3_aa: CASSLGGTVSTDTQYF
v_call: TRBV6-5; clone_size: few; cdr3_length: 15; j_call: TRBJ1-1; d_call: .; cdr3_nt: TGTGCCAGCAGAGTCCAGGGTTGGAGGAACACTGAAGCTTTCTTT; cdr3_aa: CASRVQGWRNTEAFF
v_call: TRBV29-1; clone_size: .; cdr3_length: 12; j_call: TRBJ2-5; d_call: .; cdr3_nt: TGCAGCGTTTGGACAGCCGTGGAGACCCAGTACTTC; cdr3_aa: CSVWTAVETQYF
v_call: TRBV10-2; clone_size: .; cdr3_length: 18; j_call: TRBJ2-3; d_call: .; cdr3_nt: TGCGCCAGCACTAGAGGACTTAGCGTGGGAGTTCGCACAGATACGCAGTATTTT; cdr3_aa: CASTRGLSVGVRTDTQYF
v_call: TRBV18; clone_size: .; cdr3_length: 15; j_call: TRBJ2-2; d_call: .; cdr3_nt: TGTGCCAGCTCACCGTTGGAGGCTCAAGGCCGGGAGCTGTTTTTT; cdr3_aa: CASSPLEAQGRELFF